This is a list of T cell receptor beta chains from one sample in a study of blood T cells in healthy people across ages. TCRdb fed the 5' RACE reads into MiXCR, producing one record per CDR3 protein. Here the sample spans approximately 1.5 million distinct CDR3 sequences, roughly 43% being singletons. Sequencing was done on a sample of blood. These receptors all come from a young woman in good health. Each CDR3 is given with its conserved first and last residue.

CSVAQPAGHNTEAFF,TRBV29-1,TRBJ1-1
CASSSRDYEQYF,TRBV6-6,TRBJ2-7
CASSPVGETEAFF,TRBV7-9,TRBJ1-1
CASSLGTGGFYNEQFF,TRBV27,TRBJ2-1
CASSLWSSNTEAFF,TRBV5-1,TRBJ1-1
CASSSTLPGGIQETQYF,TRBV5-6,TRBJ2-5
CASSPTGGQGRTDTQYF,TRBV18,TRBJ2-3
CASSSTKGGALHTQYF,TRBV11-2,TRBJ2-3
CASSPTTGFHEQYF,TRBV7-9,TRBJ2-7
CAISRDSFSYEQYF,TRBV10-3,TRBJ2-7
CASSYSRDRGEEGYGYTF,TRBV6-2/TRBV6-3,TRBJ1-2
CASSQDRFTHGLGYTF,TRBV4-3,TRBJ1-2
CAISAPYYEQFF,TRBV10-3,TRBJ2-1
CASSIGQTPYGYTF,TRBV14,TRBJ1-2
CASSPRGEEVSNTEAFF,TRBV7-2,TRBJ1-1
CSASPSGEKLFF,TRBV20-1,TRBJ1-4
CASSQGLYYTEAFF,TRBV3-1,TRBJ1-1
CASRSRGKTAELGAFF,TRBV28,TRBJ1-1
CASSPNVGTSGNNEQFF,TRBV13,TRBJ2-1
CASSFGTAATGELFF,TRBV5-1,TRBJ2-2
CASSRDRGGNYGYTF,TRBV7-2,TRBJ1-2
CASSLQQGTYGYTF,TRBV12-3/TRBV12-4,TRBJ1-2
CASSGHRVVGTDTQYF,TRBV25-1,TRBJ2-3
CAISESMAHSLSYEQYF,TRBV10-3,TRBJ2-7
CAISESRAYEQYF,TRBV10-3,TRBJ2-7
CASSLTGGVVYNEQFF,TRBV11-3,TRBJ2-1
CASSRLGQGPSPLHF,TRBV12-3/TRBV12-4,TRBJ1-6
CATSREGTTTNEKLFF,TRBV15,TRBJ1-4
CSVSPSSYEQYF,TRBV20-1,TRBJ2-7
CASSLGLAGLPYNEQYF,TRBV7-2,TRBJ2-5
CASSVGARTSSYNEQFF,TRBV9,TRBJ2-1
CASSYSSGGDEQYF,TRBV6-5,TRBJ2-7
CASRFVRGELFF,TRBV21-1,TRBJ2-2
CASSRNQNQPQHF,TRBV7-2,TRBJ1-5
CSVQNPGRETQYF,TRBV29-1,TRBJ2-5
CASSGSGLNTGELFF,TRBV28,TRBJ2-2
CASSVVPAGVDNEQYF,TRBV18,TRBJ2-7
CASSRDGSNYGYTF,TRBV5-1,TRBJ1-2
CAWGTGQGSQPQHF,TRBV30,TRBJ1-5
CASTTQRGTQFF,TRBV10-2,TRBJ2-1
CASTKIGARTEDTQYF,TRBV6-5,TRBJ2-3
CASSNSPGLAGETQYF,TRBV5-6,TRBJ2-5
CASSTSTTNTGELFF,TRBV7-2,TRBJ2-2
CASSLEQGRLAGSFNEQFF,TRBV13,TRBJ2-1